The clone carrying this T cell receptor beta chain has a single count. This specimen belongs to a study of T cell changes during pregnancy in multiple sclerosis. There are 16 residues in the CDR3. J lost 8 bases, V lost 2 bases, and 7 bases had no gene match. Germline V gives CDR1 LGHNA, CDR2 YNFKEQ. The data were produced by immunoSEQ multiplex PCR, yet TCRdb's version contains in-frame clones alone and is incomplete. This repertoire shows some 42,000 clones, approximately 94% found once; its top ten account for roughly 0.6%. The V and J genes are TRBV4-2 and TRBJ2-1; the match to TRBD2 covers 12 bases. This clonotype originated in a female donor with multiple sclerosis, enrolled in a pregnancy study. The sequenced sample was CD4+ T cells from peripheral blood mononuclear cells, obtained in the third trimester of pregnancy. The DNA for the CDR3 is TGTGCCAGCAGCCAACCAGGGACTAGCGGGTCCTATGAGCAGTTCTTC. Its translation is CASSQPGTSGSYEQFF.